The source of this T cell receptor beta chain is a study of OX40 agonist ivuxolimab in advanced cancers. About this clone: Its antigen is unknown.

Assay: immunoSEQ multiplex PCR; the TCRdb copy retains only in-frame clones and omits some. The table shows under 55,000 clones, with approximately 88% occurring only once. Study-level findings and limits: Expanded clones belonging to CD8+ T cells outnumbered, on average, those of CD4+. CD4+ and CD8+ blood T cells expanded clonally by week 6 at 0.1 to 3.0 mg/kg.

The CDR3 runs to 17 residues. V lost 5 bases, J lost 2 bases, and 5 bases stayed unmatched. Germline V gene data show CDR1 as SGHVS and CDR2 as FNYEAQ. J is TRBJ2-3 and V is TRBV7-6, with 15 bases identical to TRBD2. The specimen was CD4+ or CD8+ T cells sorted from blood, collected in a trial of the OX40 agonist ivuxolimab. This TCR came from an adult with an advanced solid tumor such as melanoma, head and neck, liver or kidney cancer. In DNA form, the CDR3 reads TGTGCCAGCAGCCCAGGACTAGCGGGGGGGTCCACAGATACGCAGTATTTT. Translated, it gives CASSPGLAGGSTDTQYF.